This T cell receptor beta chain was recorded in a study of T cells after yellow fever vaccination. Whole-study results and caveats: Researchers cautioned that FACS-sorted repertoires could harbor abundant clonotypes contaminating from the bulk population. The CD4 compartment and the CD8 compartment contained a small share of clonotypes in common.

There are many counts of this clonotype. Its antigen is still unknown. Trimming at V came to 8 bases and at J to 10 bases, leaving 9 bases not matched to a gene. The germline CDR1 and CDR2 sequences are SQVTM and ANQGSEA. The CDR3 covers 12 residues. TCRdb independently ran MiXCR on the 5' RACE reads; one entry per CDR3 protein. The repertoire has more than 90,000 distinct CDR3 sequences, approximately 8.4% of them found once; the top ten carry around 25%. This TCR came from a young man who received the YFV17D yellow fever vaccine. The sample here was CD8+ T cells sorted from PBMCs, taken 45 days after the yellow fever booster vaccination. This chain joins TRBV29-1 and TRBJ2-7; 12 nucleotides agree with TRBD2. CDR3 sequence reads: CSTSTSGSVQYF. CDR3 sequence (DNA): TGCAGCACCTCGACTAGCGGGAGTGTCCAGTACTTC.